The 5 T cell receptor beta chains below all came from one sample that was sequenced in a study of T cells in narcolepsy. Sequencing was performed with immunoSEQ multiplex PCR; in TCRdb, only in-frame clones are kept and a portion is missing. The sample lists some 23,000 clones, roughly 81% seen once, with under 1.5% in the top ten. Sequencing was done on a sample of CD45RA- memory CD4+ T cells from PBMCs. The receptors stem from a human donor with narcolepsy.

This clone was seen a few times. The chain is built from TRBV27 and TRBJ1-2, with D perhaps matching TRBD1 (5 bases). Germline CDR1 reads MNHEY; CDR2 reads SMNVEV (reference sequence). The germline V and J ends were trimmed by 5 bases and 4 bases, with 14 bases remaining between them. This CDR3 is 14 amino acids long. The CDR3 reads CASSPMRGVYGYTF. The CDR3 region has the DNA TGTGCCAGCAGTCCGATGCGAGGGGTCTATGGCTACACCTTC.

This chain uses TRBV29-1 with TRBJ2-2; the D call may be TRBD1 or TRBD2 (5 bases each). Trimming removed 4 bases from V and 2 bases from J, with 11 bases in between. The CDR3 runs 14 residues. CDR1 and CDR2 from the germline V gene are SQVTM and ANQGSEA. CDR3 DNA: TGCAGCGTTGGGGGACGGTTCAACACCGGGGAGCTGTTTTTT. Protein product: CSVGGRFNTGELFF.

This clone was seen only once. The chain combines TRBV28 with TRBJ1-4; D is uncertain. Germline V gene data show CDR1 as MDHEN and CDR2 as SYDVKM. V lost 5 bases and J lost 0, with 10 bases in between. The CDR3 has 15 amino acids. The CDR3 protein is CASSGEGPTNEKLFF. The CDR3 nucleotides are TGTGCCAGCAGTGGCGAGGGTCCAACTAATGAAAAACTGTTTTTT.

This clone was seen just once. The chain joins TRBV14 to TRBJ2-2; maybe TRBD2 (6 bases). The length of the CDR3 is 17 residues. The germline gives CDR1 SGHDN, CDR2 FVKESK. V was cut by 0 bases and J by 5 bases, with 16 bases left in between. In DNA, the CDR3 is TGTGCCAGCAGCCAAGATGGGCCAGGGAGGTATACCGGGGAGCTGTTTTTT. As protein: CASSQDGPGRYTGELFF.

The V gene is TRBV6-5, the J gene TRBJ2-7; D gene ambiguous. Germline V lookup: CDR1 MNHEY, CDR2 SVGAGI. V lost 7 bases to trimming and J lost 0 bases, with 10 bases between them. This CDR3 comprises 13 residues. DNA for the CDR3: TGTGCCAGCATGGGCCCTCCCTCCTACGAGCAGTACTTC. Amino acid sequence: CASMGPPSYEQYF.